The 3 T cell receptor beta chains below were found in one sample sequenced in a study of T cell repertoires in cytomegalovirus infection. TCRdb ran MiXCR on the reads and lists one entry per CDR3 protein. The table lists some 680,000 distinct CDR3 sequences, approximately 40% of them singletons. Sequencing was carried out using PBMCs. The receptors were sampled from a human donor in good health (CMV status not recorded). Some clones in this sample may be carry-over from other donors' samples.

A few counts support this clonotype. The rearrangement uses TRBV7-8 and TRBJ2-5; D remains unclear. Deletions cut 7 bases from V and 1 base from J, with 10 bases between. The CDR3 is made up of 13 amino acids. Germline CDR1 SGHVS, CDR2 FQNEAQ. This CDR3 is CASILDTQETQYF. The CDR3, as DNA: TGTGCCAGCATATTGGATACCCAAGAGACCCAGTACTTC.

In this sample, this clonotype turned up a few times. The CDR3 region is CASSEKRSSYNEQFF. In DNA form, the CDR3 reads TGTGCCAGCAGTGAAAAGCGGAGCTCCTACAATGAGCAGTTCTTC. V and J are TRBV6-1 and TRBJ2-1; TRBD2 might be the D (5 bases). The germline V and J ends were trimmed by 2 bases and 0 bases, with 8 bases remaining between them. CDR1 is MNHNS, CDR2 SASEGT, per germline. The length of the CDR3 is 15 residues.

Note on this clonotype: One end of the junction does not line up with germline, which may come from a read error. CDR3 nucleotide sequence: TGTGCCAGCAGAAAGACTAGCGGGGGGTACAATGAGCAGATCTTC. It codes for CASRKTSGGYNEQIF. The chain joins TRBV2 to TRBJ2-1, with 13 bases aligning to TRBD2. This CDR3 is built from 15 residues. Germline CDR1 reads SNHLY; CDR2 reads FYNNEI. Looking up the rest from reference TRBV2 and TRBJ2-1 gives the full variable domain: EPEVTQTPSHQVTQMGQEVILRCVPISNHLYFYWYRQILGQKVEFLVSFYNNEISEKSEIFDDQFSVERPDGSNFTLKIRSTKLEDSAMYFCASRKTSGGYNEQIFGPGTRLTVL.